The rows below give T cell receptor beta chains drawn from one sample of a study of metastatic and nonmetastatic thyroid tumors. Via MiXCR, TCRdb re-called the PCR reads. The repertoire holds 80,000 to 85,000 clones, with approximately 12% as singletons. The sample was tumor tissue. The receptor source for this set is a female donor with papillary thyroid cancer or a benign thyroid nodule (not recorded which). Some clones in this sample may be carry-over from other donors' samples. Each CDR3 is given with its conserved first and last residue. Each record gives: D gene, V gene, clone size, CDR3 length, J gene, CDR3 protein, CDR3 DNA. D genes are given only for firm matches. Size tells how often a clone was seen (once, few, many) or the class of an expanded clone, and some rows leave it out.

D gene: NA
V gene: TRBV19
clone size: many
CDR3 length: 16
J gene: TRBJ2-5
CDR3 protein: CASSLTPGGRGETQYF
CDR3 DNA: TGTGCCAGTAGTCTCACCCCCGGGGGTAGAGGAGAGACCCAGTACTTC

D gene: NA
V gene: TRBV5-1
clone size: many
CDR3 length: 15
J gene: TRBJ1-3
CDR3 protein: CASSLDRGFGNTIYF
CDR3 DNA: TGCGCCAGCAGCTTGGATCGGGGGTTTGGAAACACCATATATTTT

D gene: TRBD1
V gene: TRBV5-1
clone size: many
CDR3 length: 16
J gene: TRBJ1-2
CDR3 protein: CASSYDGPDRVGGYTF
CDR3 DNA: TGCGCCAGCAGCTACGATGGACCCGACAGGGTAGGCGGCTACACCTTC

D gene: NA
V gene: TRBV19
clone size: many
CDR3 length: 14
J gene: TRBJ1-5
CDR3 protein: CAGGRTGGNQPQHF
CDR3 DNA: TGTGCCGGGGGGAGGACGGGGGGAAATCAGCCCCAGCATTTT

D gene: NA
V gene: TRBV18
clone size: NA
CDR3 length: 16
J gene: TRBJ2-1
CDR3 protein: CASSPPGRGDYNEQFF
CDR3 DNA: TGTGCCAGCTCACCCCCCGGGCGGGGAGACTACAATGAGCAGTTCTTC

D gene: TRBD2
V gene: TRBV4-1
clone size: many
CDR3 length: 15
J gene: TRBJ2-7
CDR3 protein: CASSLGLATDYEQYF
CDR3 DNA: TGCGCCAGCAGCCTCGGACTAGCGACGGACTACGAGCAGTACTTC

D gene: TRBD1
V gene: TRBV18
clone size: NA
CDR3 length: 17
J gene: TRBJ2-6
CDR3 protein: CASSRDRGSSGANVLTF
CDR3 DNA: TGTGCCAGCTCACGGGACAGGGGGAGCTCTGGGGCCAACGTCCTGACTTTC

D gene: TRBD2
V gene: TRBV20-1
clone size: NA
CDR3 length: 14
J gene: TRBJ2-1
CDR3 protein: CSDSAGGSYNEQFF
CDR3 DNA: TGCAGTGATAGCGCGGGAGGCTCCTACAATGAACAGTTCTTC

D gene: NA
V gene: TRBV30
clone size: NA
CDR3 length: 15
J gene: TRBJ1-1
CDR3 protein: CAWSVWGGRDTEAFF
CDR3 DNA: TGTGCCTGGAGTGTATGGGGAGGGAGGGACACTGAAGCTTTCTTT

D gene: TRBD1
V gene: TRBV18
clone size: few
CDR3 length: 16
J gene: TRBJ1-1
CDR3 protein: CASSASTGIVGTEAFF
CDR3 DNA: TGTGCCAGCTCAGCATCGACAGGGATTGTCGGCACTGAAGCTTTCTTT

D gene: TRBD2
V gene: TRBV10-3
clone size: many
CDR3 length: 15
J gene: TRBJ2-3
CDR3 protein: CAISEIAGGPDTQYF
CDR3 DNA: TGTGCCATCAGTGAAATAGCGGGAGGGCCAGATACGCAGTATTTT

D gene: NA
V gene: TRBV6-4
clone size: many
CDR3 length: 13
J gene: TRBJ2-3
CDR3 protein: CASSESRTDTQYF
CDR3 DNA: TGTGCCAGCAGTGAAAGCAGAACGGATACGCAGTATTTT

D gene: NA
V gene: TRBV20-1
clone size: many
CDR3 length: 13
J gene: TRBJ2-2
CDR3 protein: CSAMKAGSGELFF
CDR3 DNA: TGCAGTGCTATGAAGGCGGGGTCCGGGGAGCTGTTTTTT

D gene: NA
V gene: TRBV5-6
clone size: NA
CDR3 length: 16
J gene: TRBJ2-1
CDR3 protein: CASSQSNRVSYNEQFF
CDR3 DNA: TGTGCCAGCAGCCAGTCAAACAGGGTTTCCTACAATGAGCAGTTCTTC